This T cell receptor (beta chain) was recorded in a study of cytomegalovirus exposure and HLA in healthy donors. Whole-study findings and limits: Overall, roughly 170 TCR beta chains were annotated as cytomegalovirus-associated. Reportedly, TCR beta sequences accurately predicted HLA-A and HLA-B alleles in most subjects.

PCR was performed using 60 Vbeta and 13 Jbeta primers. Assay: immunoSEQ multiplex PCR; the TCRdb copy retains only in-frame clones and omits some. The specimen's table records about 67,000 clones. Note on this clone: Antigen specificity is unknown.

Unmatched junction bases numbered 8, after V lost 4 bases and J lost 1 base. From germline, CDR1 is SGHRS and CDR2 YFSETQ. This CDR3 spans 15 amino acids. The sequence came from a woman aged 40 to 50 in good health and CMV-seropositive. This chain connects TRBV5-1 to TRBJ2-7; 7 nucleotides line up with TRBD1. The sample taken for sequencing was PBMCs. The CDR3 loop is CASSPMGQISYEQYF. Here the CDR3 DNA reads TGCGCCAGCAGCCCTATGGGACAGATTTCCTACGAGCAGTACTTC.